Listed below are T cell receptor beta chains from one sample, sequenced in a study of T cells in Graves' hyperthyroidism and ophthalmopathy. TCRdb redid the calling of the multiplex PCR reads with MiXCR, one entry per CDR3 protein. The sample lists around 500,000 distinct CDR3 sequences; 15% to 20% were seen once. The sample was blood. Every receptor here comes from a woman in her 30s with Graves' ophthalmopathy. CDR3s include the opening cysteine and the closing phenylalanine or tryptophan. The order of the fields is J gene, clone size, V gene, D gene, CDR3 protein, CDR3 DNA. The D gene is left open where the match is weak. Part of the rows lack a size; the others show once, few, many or a class for expanded clones.

J: TRBJ2-3; size: -; V: TRBV28; D: TRBD2; CDR3: CASSSSGSQDTQYF; DNA: TGTGCCAGCAGCTCTAGCGGGAGTCAAGATACGCAGTATTTT
J: TRBJ2-1; size: many; V: TRBV2; D: TRBD2; CDR3: CASTERGDNEQFF; DNA: TGTGCCAGCACCGAGCGGGGGGACAATGAGCAGTTCTTC
J: TRBJ1-2; size: -; V: TRBV6-1; D: -; CDR3: CASSERGSSALVITF; DNA: TGTGCCAGCAGTGAAAGAGGCAGCTCCGCCCTAGTGATCACCTTC
J: TRBJ2-7; size: -; V: TRBV7-2; D: -; CDR3: CASSPRLAYEQYF; DNA: TGTGCCAGCAGCCCAAGGCTTGCCTACGAGCAGTACTTC
J: TRBJ2-5; size: -; V: TRBV20-1; D: -; CDR3: CSAQRGQPQETQYF; DNA: TGCAGTGCCCAGAGAGGACAGCCTCAAGAGACCCAGTACTTC
J: TRBJ2-7; size: few; V: TRBV18; D: TRBD1; CDR3: CASSPQGQGLYEQYF; DNA: TGTGCCAGCTCACCACAAGGACAGGGCTTATACGAGCAGTACTTC
J: TRBJ2-2; size: many; V: TRBV28; D: -; CDR3: CASGQGGSTGELFF; DNA: TGTGCCAGCGGGCAGGGGGGTTCAACCGGGGAGCTGTTTTTT
J: TRBJ1-5; size: few; V: TRBV6-2/TRBV6-3; D: TRBD1; CDR3: CASSSPPTGTYSNQPQHF; DNA: TGTGCCAGCAGTTCTCCCCCGACAGGGACTTATAGCAATCAGCCCCAGCATTTT
J: TRBJ2-6; size: -; V: TRBV30; D: -; CDR3: CAWTLAPGANVLTF; DNA: TGTGCCTGGACCCTGGCCCCTGGGGCCAACGTCCTGACTTTC
J: TRBJ1-2; size: few; V: TRBV28; D: -; CDR3: CAGGRGGVEANYGYTF; DNA: TGTGCCGGGGGAAGGGGGGGCGTGGAAGCTAACTATGGCTACACCTTC
J: TRBJ1-2; size: -; V: TRBV27; D: TRBD1; CDR3: CASRNTGEADGYTF; DNA: TGTGCCAGCAGGAATACAGGGGAAGCTGATGGCTACACCTTC
J: TRBJ2-1; size: few; V: TRBV28; D: TRBD2; CDR3: CASSFRLAADNEQFF; DNA: TGTGCCAGCAGTTTTCGACTAGCGGCCGACAATGAGCAGTTCTTC
J: TRBJ2-7; size: many; V: TRBV20-1; D: -; CDR3: CSAWRVGDSDEQYF; DNA: TGCAGTGCTTGGCGCGTCGGAGATTCGGACGAGCAGTACTTC
J: TRBJ2-3; size: many; V: TRBV28; D: -; CDR3: CASRERDTLRDTQYF; DNA: TGTGCCAGCAGAGAGAGGGACACCTTGAGAGATACGCAGTATTTT
J: TRBJ2-1; size: many; V: TRBV30; D: -; CDR3: CAWSVAHEQFF; DNA: TGTGCCTGGAGTGTAGCTCATGAGCAGTTCTTC
J: TRBJ1-4; size: few; V: TRBV9; D: -; CDR3: CASSSAGASGREKLFF; DNA: TGTGCCAGCAGCTCAGCGGGAGCCTCTGGACGGGAAAAACTGTTTTTT
J: TRBJ2-3; size: -; V: TRBV3-1; D: TRBD2; CDR3: CASSQDLAGNTDTQYF; DNA: TGTGCCAGCAGCCAAGATTTAGCGGGGAACACAGATACGCAGTATTTT
J: TRBJ1-5; size: -; V: TRBV19; D: -; CDR3: CASSPDHGGGQPQHF; DNA: TGTGCCAGTAGTCCGGACCATGGGGGCGGACAGCCCCAGCATTTT
J: TRBJ1-1; size: -; V: TRBV4-3; D: -; CDR3: CASSQDLAALRTVEAFF; DNA: TGCGCCAGCAGCCAAGATTTGGCGGCGCTAAGAACCGTTGAAGCTTTCTTT
J: TRBJ2-4; size: few; V: TRBV10-3; D: -; CDR3: CAISGTGTKNIQYF; DNA: TGTGCCATCAGCGGAACAGGAACCAAAAACATTCAGTACTTC